This T cell receptor (beta chain) was documented in a study of blood T cell repertoires in COVID-19. The overall study: COVID-19 samples collected from the United States, Italy and Spain covered acute and convalescent phases. In each case, the material was cDNA or gDNA derived from T cells, B-cell-depleted T cells, or PBMCs.

The CDR3 contains 17 residues. Germline V gives CDR1 SGHNT, CDR2 YYREEE (reference sequence). Trimming cost V 3 bases and J 1 base; bases outside gene matches: 9. The Seattle site enrolled patients during active infection and followed them longitudinally. Only in-frame clones appear in the TCRdb table, and some are missing; sequencing was by immunoSEQ multiplex PCR. The table lists 300,000 to 350,000 clones, around 87% of them singletons. This receptor was taken from a woman aged 40 to 55 with COVID-19, enrolled during active disease. The J gene is TRBJ2-2, the V gene TRBV5-4, with TRBD2 matching 7 bases. Sequencing was carried out using peripheral blood. CDR3 amino acids: CASSWRLAGMNTGELFF. In DNA, the CDR3 is TGTGCCAGCAGCTGGCGCTTAGCGGGTATGAACACCGGGGAGCTGTTTTTT.